The 19 T cell receptor beta chains below were found in one sample sequenced in a study of glioma-infiltrating T cells after dendritic cell vaccination. Method: immunoSEQ multiplex PCR; TCRdb's copy keeps in-frame clones and lacks some. The sample lists about 49,000 clones; approximately 83% were seen once. The source was blood, collected before dendritic cell vaccination. The receptors stem from a human donor with glioblastoma.

This chain uses TRBV27 with TRBJ1-6; D uncertain. The CDR3 is 14 residues long. CDR1 MNHEY and CDR2 SMNVEV come from the germline V gene (reference sequence). V dropped 5 bases and J dropped 0 bases, with 5 bases sitting between them. The CDR3 sequence is CASSASSYNSPLHF. The CDR3 bases are TGTGCCAGCAGTGCTAGCTCCTATAATTCACCCCTCCACTTT.

The chain's CDR3 is CASSEETGFYNEQFF. Written as DNA, the CDR3 is TGTGCCAGCAGTGAAGAGACAGGCTTCTACAATGAGCAGTTCTTC. This rearrangement joins TRBV6-4 to TRBJ2-1, with TRBD1 as a possible D gene (6 bases). CDR3 size: 15 residues. The germline V and J ends were trimmed by 3 bases and 3 bases, with 12 bases remaining between them. The V gene's germline CDR1 is MRHNA and CDR2 SNTAGT.

This rearrangement joins TRBV5-8 to TRBJ1-1; 12 bases agree with TRBD1. The CDR3 extends over 16 amino acids. The J segment lost 4 bases and the V segment lost 2 bases, leaving 6 bases of the junction unmatched. Germline V lookup: CDR1 SGHTS, CDR2 YDEGEE. CDR3 coding DNA: TGTGCCAGCAGCTTCCGGGACAGGGGGCGCATCACTGAAGCTTTCTTT. As protein: CASSFRDRGRITEAFF.

CDR3 protein: CASSLGKETQYF. The CDR3 coding sequence is TGCGCCAGCAGCTTGGGTAAAGAGACCCAGTACTTC. V and J are TRBV5-1 and TRBJ2-5; D gene ambiguous. V was trimmed by 0 bases and J by 3 bases, leaving 3 bases between them. The germline gives CDR1 SGHRS, CDR2 YFSETQ. This CDR3 has 12 amino acids.

This chain uses TRBV2 with TRBJ2-1; TRBD2 matches 9 bases. CDR1 SNHLY and CDR2 FYNNEI come from the germline V gene. This CDR3 comprises 15 residues. Trimming cost V 5 bases and J 7 bases; bases outside gene matches: 9. This CDR3 is CASSNSGSVVNEQFF. As DNA, the CDR3 is TGTGCCAGCAGTAATAGCGGGAGTGTGGTGAATGAGCAGTTCTTC.

V gene TRBV19 combines with J gene TRBJ2-1, with 13 bases matching TRBD2. CDR3 length: 15 amino acids. V lost 6 bases to trimming and J lost 9 bases; unmatched junction nucleotides: 8. Germline V CDR1 and CDR2: LNHDA, SQIVND (reference sequence). The CDR3 DNA reads as TGTGCCAGTAGCTCCGGGACTAGCGGGGAGAGTGAGCAGTTCTTC. Translation gives CASSSGTSGESEQFF.

The chain is built from TRBV27 and TRBJ2-5; 9 bases map to TRBD2. Per germline, CDR1 MNHEY and CDR2 SMNVEV (reference sequence). This CDR3 is built from 16 residues. V lost 4 bases, J lost 7 bases, and 13 bases stayed unmatched. The CDR3 bases are TGTGCCAGCAGTTCGTATAGCGGGAGCCACCCCGGGACCCAGTACTTC. This gives the protein CASSSYSGSHPGTQYF.

Only a few counts were recorded for this clone. The genes are TRBV15 and TRBJ1-5; 12 nucleotides agree with TRBD1. Per germline, CDR1 LNHNV and CDR2 YYDKDF (reference sequence). The CDR3 runs to 15 residues. With 5 bases clipped from V and 7 bases from J, the junction kept 6 bases outside the gene matches. In nucleotides, the CDR3 is TGTGCCACCAGCGACCGGGACAGGGGGCGACAGCCCCAGCATTTT. Amino acids: CATSDRDRGRQPQHF.

The chain is built from TRBV10-1 and TRBJ1-6, with D maybe TRBD1 (5 bases). The CDR3 has 17 amino acids. Germline CDR1 reads WNHNN; CDR2 reads SYGVQD (reference sequence). Trimming took 0 bases from V and 7 from J, leaving 16 bases between them. DNA of the CDR3: TGCGCCAGCAGTGAGTCTAAAAGGGTCAGGGTCAATTCACCCCTCCACTTT. Amino acid sequence: CASSESKRVRVNSPLHF.

V and J are TRBV7-2 and TRBJ2-4; 14 nucleotides match TRBD2. With 6 bases clipped from V and 5 bases from J, the junction kept 12 bases outside the gene matches. CDR1 is SGHTA and CDR2 is FQGNSA in the germline V gene. There are 18 residues in the CDR3. The CDR3 DNA reads TGTGCCAGCAGTATCGCCGGGACTAGCGGGAGTGGGCAAAACATTCAGTACTTC. Residues: CASSIAGTSGSGQNIQYF.

This clone was observed a few times. The rearrangement uses TRBV16 and TRBJ1-1; maybe TRBD1 (5 bases). The germline V and J ends were trimmed by 2 bases and 1 base, with 14 bases remaining between them. This CDR3 spans 16 amino acids. Germline CDR1 is KGHSY and CDR2 is FQNENV. CDR3 in amino acids: CASSQTAGWSNTEAFF. As DNA, the CDR3 is TGTGCCAGCAGCCAAACGGCAGGGTGGTCGAACACTGAAGCTTTCTTT.

The chain recombines TRBV10-1 with TRBJ2-5; TRBD2 is a possible D gene (5 bases). This CDR3 region has 17 residues. Germline CDR1 is WNHNN and CDR2 is SYGVQD (reference sequence). V lost 6 bases, J lost 2 bases, and 22 bases lay in between. CDR3 residues: CASSPGPGELRQETQYF. DNA for the CDR3: TGCGCCAGCAGCCCGGGCCCCGGGGAGCTTAGACAAGAGACCCAGTACTTC.

The chain combines TRBV4-3 with TRBJ1-5, with 10 bases aligning to TRBD1. CDR3 length: 15 amino acids. CDR1 and CDR2 (germline): LGHNA, YSLEER. The V and J ends lost 0 bases and 7 bases, in that order; junction bases with no gene match: 3. CDR3 residues: CASSQEGQGRQPQHF. The CDR3 nucleotides are TGCGCCAGCAGCCAAGAGGGACAGGGGCGACAGCCCCAGCATTTT.

The rearrangement links TRBV29-1 to TRBJ2-7; 11 positions agree with TRBD2. This CDR3 region has 13 residues. Germline CDR1 is SQVTM and CDR2 is ANQGSEA. V dropped 7 bases and J dropped 3; count of bases not matched to a gene: 5. CDR3 sequence: CSGGLAGGYEQYF. The CDR3 DNA reads TGCAGCGGTGGGCTAGCGGGGGGCTACGAGCAGTACTTC.

The rearrangement joins TRBV27 to TRBJ2-1; 10 bases line up with TRBD2. Germline CDR1 reads MNHEY; CDR2 reads SMNVEV (reference sequence). V lost 3 bases to trimming and J lost 6 bases; unmatched junction nucleotides: 2. The CDR3 totals 14 residues. CDR3 loop: CASSFRTSGNEQFF. CDR3 sequence (DNA): TGTGCCAGCAGTTTCCGGACTAGCGGCAATGAGCAGTTCTTC.

There are a few counts of this clone. The chain has TRBV5-4 and TRBJ2-1; tentatively, D is TRBD1 (6 bases). V was cut by 7 bases and J by 4 bases, with 15 bases left in between. This CDR3 has 14 amino acids. CDR1 and CDR2 from the germline V gene are SGHNT and YYREEE (reference sequence). The CDR3 loop reads CASEGDGAYNEQFF. DNA for the CDR3: TGTGCCAGCGAGGGGGACGGGGCGTACAATGAGCAGTTCTTC.

The chain employs TRBV4-1 and TRBJ1-2; TRBD1 agrees at 8 bases. The CDR3 consists of 15 residues. J gave up 8 bases and V 6 bases, and 14 bases lay outside the gene matches. Germline assignment: CDR1 MGHRA and CDR2 YSYEKL. The CDR3, as DNA: TGCGCCAGCAGGCCTACTCCGACAGGGGCGAAGGGCTACACCTTC. It encodes CASRPTPTGAKGYTF.

The rearrangement joins TRBV10-3 to TRBJ2-5, with 13 nucleotides matching TRBD2. The V segment lost 10 bases and the J segment 4 bases; nucleotides outside the gene matches: 6. Germline lookup yields CDR1 ENHRY and CDR2 SYGVKD. The CDR3 consists of 14 residues. The DNA for the CDR3 is TGTGCCACCTTGGGACTAGCGGGGTCAGAGACCCAGTACTTC. Its translation: CATLGLAGSETQYF.

J is TRBJ2-3 and V is TRBV19, with TRBD2 as a possible D gene (6 bases). V lost 3 bases to trimming and J lost 0 bases, with 16 bases between them. This CDR3 spans 17 amino acids. Germline assignment: CDR1 LNHDA and CDR2 SQIVND (reference sequence). The CDR3 sequence: CASSMGTGRRSTDTQYF. The CDR3, as DNA: TGTGCCAGTAGTATGGGGACTGGCCGGAGAAGCACAGATACGCAGTATTTT.